This is a list of T cell receptor beta chains from one sample in a study of T cell responses to AZD1222 COVID-19 vaccine. Only in-frame clones appear in the TCRdb table, and some are missing; sequencing was by immunoSEQ multiplex PCR. Among about 150,000 clones listed, roughly 93% were seen once. Sequenced here: peripheral blood, sampled 28 days after the second AZD1222 dose. Receptors were obtained from an adult who received the AZD1222 COVID-19 vaccine. Each CDR3 is given with its conserved first and last residue. The D gene is left open where the match is weak. Not all rows give a size; the values are once, few, many and, for expanded clones, a class.

d_call | clone_size | j_call | v_call | cdr3_aa | cdr3_nt
TRBD1 | - | TRBJ1-1 | TRBV30 | CAWRRRDRVNTEAFF | TGTGCCTGGAGGAGGAGGGACAGGGTGAACACTGAAGCTTTCTTT
- | - | TRBJ1-2 | TRBV19 | CASSYANTNYGYTF | TGTGCCAGTAGTTACGCAAATACTAACTATGGCTACACCTTC
- | - | TRBJ1-2 | TRBV18 | CASSPNTVNYGGYTF | TGTGCCAGCTCACCAAACACTGTTAACTATGGCGGCTACACCTTC
- | - | TRBJ2-3 | TRBV7-9 | CASSPWDWGLRTDTQYF | TGTGCCAGCAGCCCCTGGGATTGGGGACTCCGCACAGATACGCAGTATTTT
- | - | TRBJ1-3 | TRBV19 | CASSITGGLSGNTIYF | TGTGCCAGTAGTATTACCGGAGGGCTCTCTGGAAACACCATATATTTT
- | - | TRBJ1-5 | TRBV4-2 | CASSQQGSYSNQPQHF | TGTGCCAGCAGCCAGCAAGGATCATATAGCAATCAGCCCCAGCATTTT
- | - | TRBJ1-2 | TRBV7-9 | CASSFGRTVYGYTF | TGTGCCAGCAGCTTTGGTCGGACGGTCTATGGCTACACCTTC
TRBD2 | few | TRBJ2-7 | TRBV2 | CASSGLAVAEQYF | TGTGCCAGCAGTGGACTAGCGGTCGCCGAGCAGTACTTC
TRBD1 | - | TRBJ2-1 | TRBV15 | CATSGDRGASYNEQFF | TGTGCCACCAGCGGTGACAGGGGGGCATCCTACAATGAGCAGTTCTTC
- | - | TRBJ1-6 | TRBV9 | CASSRRNNSPLHF | TGTGCCAGCAGTCGGCGGAATAATTCACCCCTCCACTTT
- | - | TRBJ2-7 | TRBV11-2 | CASSLEPLGGEQYF | TGTGCCAGCAGCTTAGAACCCCTAGGAGGCGAGCAGTACTTC
- | many | TRBJ1-1 | TRBV19 | CASSISENTEAFF | TGTGCCAGTAGTATTTCGGAGAACACTGAAGCTTTCTTT
TRBD1 | - | TRBJ2-3 | TRBV11-3 | CASSWGTGIQDTQYF | TGTGCCAGCAGCTGGGGGACAGGGATCCAAGATACGCAGTATTTT
- | - | TRBJ2-7 | TRBV11-2 | CASSLTGQNPYEQYF | TGTGCCAGCAGCTTAACCGGACAGAACCCCTACGAGCAGTACTTC
TRBD2 | - | TRBJ2-7 | TRBV7-9 | CASSLEGRGASSYEQYF | TGTGCCAGCAGCTTAGAAGGGAGGGGCGCCAGCTCCTACGAGCAGTACTTC
TRBD2 | - | TRBJ2-7 | TRBV5-6 | CASSFPGLAREQYF | TGTGCCAGCAGCTTTCCGGGACTAGCAAGGGAGCAGTACTTC
TRBD1 | - | TRBJ2-1 | TRBV2 | CASRRQGSSYNEQFF | TGTGCCAGCAGAAGACAGGGAAGCTCCTACAATGAGCAGTTCTTC
- | - | TRBJ2-5 | TRBV6-1 | CASSDLVGGETQYF | TGTGCCAGCAGTGATCTAGTAGGAGGAGAGACCCAGTACTTC
- | - | TRBJ2-7 | TRBV9 | CASSVGDSASYEQYF | TGTGCCAGCAGCGTAGGGGACTCTGCCTCCTACGAGCAGTACTTC
- | - | TRBJ1-1 | TRBV28 | CASSLGRYTEAFF | TGTGCCAGCAGCCTGGGACGGTACACTGAAGCTTTCTTT
TRBD2 | - | TRBJ2-1 | TRBV7-2 | CASSPGGLAGAGEQFF | TGTGCCAGCAGCCCGGGGGGACTAGCGGGGGCCGGGGAGCAGTTCTTC
- | - | TRBJ2-2 | TRBV7-2 | CASSLGLATGELFF | TGTGCCAGCAGCTTAGGCCTAGCGACCGGGGAGCTGTTTTTT
TRBD2 | - | TRBJ2-1 | TRBV7-9 | CASSYGTSGSSYNEQFF | TGTGCCAGCAGCTACGGGACTAGCGGGAGCTCCTACAATGAGCAGTTCTTC
- | - | TRBJ1-1 | TRBV6-5 | CASSQQGNTEAFF | TGTGCCAGCAGCCAGCAGGGTAACACTGAAGCTTTCTTT
- | - | TRBJ1-1 | TRBV5-1 | CASSLVPRNTEAFF | TGCGCCAGCAGCTTGGTTCCTAGGAACACTGAAGCTTTCTTT
- | - | TRBJ1-6 | TRBV3-1/TRBV3-2 | CAGSLTVSPLHF | TGTGCCGGCAGCTTGACGGTTTCACCCCTCCACTTT